This T cell receptor beta chain is drawn from a study of cytomegalovirus exposure and HLA in healthy donors. General study results and limits: The study designated fewer than 200 TCR beta chains cytomegalovirus-associated.

60 Vbeta and 13 Jbeta primers were used in PCR. Here immunoSEQ multiplex PCR was the method, and the copy in TCRdb shows in-frame clones only, minus some. The table has 150,000 to 200,000 clones, roughly 84% seen once. Notes on this clone: Its antigen is undetermined.

Unmatched junction bases numbered 10, after V lost 7 bases and J lost 6 bases. The CDR3 contains 15 residues. CDR1 is MNHEY and CDR2 is SVGAGI in the germline V gene. The sequenced sample consisted of PBMCs. The sequence came from a girl less than two years old in good health and CMV-seronegative. This sequence joins TRBV6-5 and TRBJ2-1, with TRBD1 matching over 9 bases. The CDR3 DNA reads as TGTGCCAGCAATTTCGGGACAGGGACAATCAATGAGCAGTTCTTC. Translating gives CASNFGTGTINEQFF.